This T cell receptor beta chain was identified during a study of blood T cell repertoires in COVID-19. Study summary: The cDNA or gDNA used as material had been derived from T cells, B-cell-depleted T cells, or PBMCs.

Patients from Seattle were sampled longitudinally, starting during active infection. Trimming stripped 3 bases from V and 7 bases from J, with 13 bases between. The CDR3 has 14 residues. Germline V lookup: CDR1 GTSNPN, CDR2 SVGIG (reference sequence). This clone showed up many times. Original analysis: Amplification of reference gene primers provided the estimated nucleated cell counts. Profiling relied on immunoSEQ multiplex PCR, and the TCRdb table lists in-frame clones only, not all of them. V and J calls and clone size are copied from that table; D and trimming were computed from the DNA. The sample lists around 75,000 clones, 65% to 85% occurring once.

This receptor was taken from a man aged 50-60 years with COVID-19, enrolled during active disease. The genes are TRBV30 and TRBJ1-6; D ambiguous. The specimen was peripheral blood. CDR3 residues: CAWSDGRENSPLHF. DNA of the CDR3: TGTGCCTGGAGCGACGGACGGGAGAATTCACCCCTCCACTTT.